One and the same sample provided the 24 T cell receptor beta chains below, sequenced in a study of shared clonotypes between healthy human individuals. The method was immunoSEQ multiplex PCR; TCRdb's version includes in-frame clones alone and lacks a portion of them. The data hold about 320,000 clones, with around 86% observed a single time. The sequenced material came from memory CD8+ T cells sorted from blood. Subset indicated: CD45RO+ cells pooled with CCR7-negative TemRA cells. The receptors shown here come from a man younger than 30 in good health.

The CDR3 bases are TGCAGCGTTCTTCTCAGGGTCGATGGCTACACCTTC. This translates into CSVLLRVDGYTF. This chain uses TRBV29-1 with TRBJ1-2, with D maybe TRBD1 (5 bases). The V and J ends lost 5 bases and 6 bases respectively, with 13 bases between them. This CDR3 is 12 amino acids long. Germline V CDR1 and CDR2: SQVTM, ANQGSEA. Filled out from reference TRBV29-1 and TRBJ1-2, the complete variable domain reads SAVISQKPSRDICQRGTSLTIQCQVDSQVTMMFWYRQQPGQSLTLIATANQGSEATYESGFVIDKFPISRPNLTFSTLTVSNMSPEDSSIYLCSVLLRVDGYTFGSGTRLTVV.

This clone appeared once. This chain links TRBV28 with TRBJ2-3; 10 nucleotides agree with TRBD2. The CDR3 loop spans 17 amino acids. V dropped 6 bases and J dropped 6; count of bases not matched to a gene: 15. From germline, CDR1 is MDHEN and CDR2 SYDVKM. For the CDR3, the DNA is TGTGCCAGCAGAACCTACCTACTAGCGGGGCAAAGGGATACGCAGTATTTT. Residues: CASRTYLLAGQRDTQYF.

This sequence joins TRBV11-2 and TRBJ1-2; D is perhaps TRBD1 (6 bases). This CDR3 has 15 amino acids. Germline loops: CDR1 SGHAT, CDR2 FQNNGV. Trimming left V 5 bases short and J 3 bases short, with 16 bases between. As DNA, the CDR3 is TGTGCCAGCAGCCTAAGCTCCAGGGGCGACTATGGCTACACCTTC. It encodes CASSLSSRGDYGYTF.

The rearrangement links TRBV2 to TRBJ2-7; D unclear. This CDR3 has 14 residues. The V gene lost 1 base and the J gene lost 0 bases, with 7 bases spanning the gap. Per the germline V gene, CDR1 is SNHLY and CDR2 is FYNNEI. In DNA, the CDR3 is TGTGCCAGCAGTGAAGACGCTCCCTCCTACGAGCAGTACTTC. This encodes CASSEDAPSYEQYF.

This sequence joins TRBV29-1 and TRBJ2-7; D may be TRBD1 (7 bases). In germline, CDR1 is SQVTM, CDR2 ANQGSEA. Trimming shortened V by 3 bases and J by 0 bases, and 9 bases separated the two germline ends. The CDR3 is made up of 13 amino acids. CDR3 sequence (DNA): TGCAGCGTTGAGCAGGGGGGCTCCTACGAGCAGTACTTC. Protein sequence: CSVEQGGSYEQYF.

This clone was picked up one time. The gene calls are TRBV5-1 and TRBJ2-1, with 7 bases aligning to TRBD2. The germline V gene encodes CDR1 SGHRS and CDR2 YFSETQ. This CDR3 region has 17 residues. The V and J ends lost 1 base and 4 bases, in that order; junction bases with no gene match: 11. CDR3 sequence (DNA): TGCGCCAGCAGCTTGTCAACGGGACTAACCCATTACAATGAGCAGTTCTTC. This encodes CASSLSTGLTHYNEQFF. Complete variable domain (other parts from reference TRBV5-1 and TRBJ2-1): KAGVTQTPRYLIKTRGQQVTLSCSPISGHRSVSWYQQTPGQGLQFLFEYFSETQRNKGNFPGRFSGRQFSNSRSEMNVSTLELGDSALYLCASSLSTGLTHYNEQFFGPGTRLTVL.

This rearrangement joins TRBV27 to TRBJ1-2, with D unresolved. The CDR3 covers 15 residues. Between the trimmed V and J ends, which lost 5 bases and 8 bases, there was a span of 21 bases. The germline CDR1 and CDR2 sequences are MNHEY and SMNVEV (reference sequence). The CDR3 spells CASSTLPLGSIGYTF. The CDR3 region has the DNA TGTGCCAGCAGTACCTTGCCCCTTGGGTCGATCGGCTACACCTTC.

The chain carries TRBV5-6 and TRBJ1-2, with no clear D. The V gene lost 1 base and the J gene lost 3 bases, with 4 bases spanning the gap. Germline-derived CDR1 and CDR2 are SGHDT and YYEEEE. The CDR3 sequence is 12 residues long. CDR3 in amino acids: CASSLNDYGYTF. In DNA form, the CDR3 reads TGTGCCAGCAGCTTGAATGACTATGGCTACACCTTC.

J is TRBJ1-2 and V is TRBV6-5, with 8 bases that match TRBD1. The CDR3 contains 13 residues. V shed 3 bases and J 8 bases; nucleotides not matched to a gene: 5. From germline, CDR1 is MNHEY and CDR2 SVGAGI. The CDR3 DNA follows: TGTGCCAGCAGTTATCGGACAGGGCTCGGCTACACCTTC. Protein: CASSYRTGLGYTF.

The chain combines TRBV2 with TRBJ1-6; D is undetermined. V gave up 2 bases and J gave up 8 bases, with 4 bases separating them. Germline V gives CDR1 SNHLY, CDR2 FYNNEI. The CDR3 totals 12 residues. The CDR3 is CASSEPYSPLHF. The CDR3 DNA is TGTGCCAGCAGTGAACCCTATTCACCCCTCCACTTT.

The chain couples TRBV7-9 to TRBJ2-1; TRBD2 agrees at 12 bases. Germline trimming cut 4 bases from V and 3 bases from J; bases unmatched to any gene: 7. This CDR3 region has 17 residues. Germline values: CDR1 SEHNR, CDR2 FQNEAQ (reference sequence). CDR3 amino acids: CASSSELAGGHYNEQFF. As DNA, the CDR3 is TGTGCCAGCAGCTCCGAACTAGCGGGAGGACACTACAATGAGCAGTTCTTC.

The chain combines TRBV29-1 with TRBJ2-1, with D unresolved. The CDR3 is made up of 13 amino acids. Germline V gene lookup returns CDR1 SQVTM and CDR2 ANQGSEA. V lost 0 bases to trimming and J lost 3 bases, with 6 bases between them. The CDR3 DNA is TGCAGCGTTGAAGAAACAGTCTACAATGAGCAGTTCTTC. Translating gives CSVEETVYNEQFF.

This chain joins TRBV14 and TRBJ2-1; D uncertain. Germline-derived CDR1 and CDR2 are SGHDN and FVKESK. The CDR3 consists of 13 residues. The V gene lost 2 bases and the J gene lost 8 bases, with 10 bases spanning the gap. CDR3 region: CASSQLTGHEQFF. As DNA, the CDR3 is TGTGCCAGCAGCCAACTGACTGGGCATGAGCAGTTCTTC.

Ten or more counts support this clone. The rearrangement uses TRBV27 and TRBJ2-7, with D perhaps TRBD2 (6 bases). Germline CDR1 MNHEY, CDR2 SMNVEV (reference sequence). The CDR3 spans 11 residues. Trimming took 8 bases from V and 6 from J, leaving 11 bases between them. The CDR3 bases are TGTGCCAGCCGATGGGGAGGCGAGCAGTACTTC. Translating gives CASRWGGEQYF.

This sequence joins TRBV7-3 and TRBJ2-2, with D unclear. Deletions cut 5 bases from V and 5 bases from J, with 6 bases between. The V gene's germline CDR1 is SGHTA and CDR2 FQGTGA. The CDR3 loop spans 12 amino acids. The CDR3 DNA is TGTGCCAGCAGCCCAACAACCGGGGAGCTGTTTTTT. Its translation: CASSPTTGELFF.

The J gene is TRBJ2-1, the V gene TRBV6-4; TRBD2 agrees at 10 bases. Germline-derived CDR1 and CDR2 are MRHNA and SNTAGT. The junction had 6 bases not matched to a gene; V was cut back by 4 bases and J by 6 bases. CDR3 length: 15 residues. CDR3 DNA sequence: TGTGCCAGCAGTGCAGCGGGGGGGGACTTCAATGAGCAGTTCTTC. Amino acids: CASSAAGGDFNEQFF.

This sequence joins TRBV2 and TRBJ2-1; D might be TRBD2 (6 bases). V was cut by 4 bases and J by 4 bases, with 20 bases left in between. There are 17 residues in the CDR3. Germline V CDR1 and CDR2: SNHLY, FYNNEI. Written as DNA, the CDR3 is TGTGCCAGCAGTGGGACCCGGGACTCGGCGGGATACAATGAGCAGTTCTTC. Its translation: CASSGTRDSAGYNEQFF.

The rearrangement joins TRBV11-2 to TRBJ2-5, with 7 bases aligning to TRBD2. The better agreement between TRBJ2-7 and the DNA end casts doubt on the J call. The CDR3 is made up of 13 amino acids. Germline-derived CDR1 and CDR2 are SGHAT and FQNNGV. CDR3 DNA sequence: TGTGCCAGCAGCTTCGGGGGGAGTTACGAGCAGTACTTC. It codes for CASSFGGSYEQYF.

In this sample, this clone turned up a few times. The genes are TRBV5-5 and TRBJ2-5; a weak D match, TRBD2 (6 bases). The CDR3 consists of 17 residues. CDR1 is SGHKS, CDR2 YYEKEE, per germline (reference sequence). V lost 3 bases, J lost 4 bases, and 22 bases lay in between. The CDR3 DNA reads as TGTGCCAGCAGCTCCGTCGGGCTAGCGATAGGAGGAGAGACCCAGTACTTC. Its protein product is CASSSVGLAIGGETQYF. Variable domain in full (rest from reference TRBV5-5 and TRBJ2-5): DAGVTQSPTHLIKTRGQQVTLRCSPISGHKSVSWYQQVLGQGPQFIFQYYEKEERGRGNFPDRFSARQFPNYSSELNVNALLLGDSALYLCASSSVGLAIGGETQYFGPGTRLLVL.

The sample holds a few counts of this clone. The chain recombines TRBV25-1 with TRBJ1-2; unclear D gene. V lost 5 bases and J 3 bases, leaving 13 bases between the germline ends. The CDR3 spans 14 residues. Looked up from germline, CDR1 is MGHDK and CDR2 is SYGVNS. CDR3 nucleotide sequence: TGTGCCAGCAGTCCCAGCGGGCCTTACTATGGCTACACCTTC. Translated: CASSPSGPYYGYTF.

The V call is TRBV5-4, the J call TRBJ1-1; no firm D call. The CDR3 consists of 14 residues. The V gene lost 0 bases and the J gene lost 2 bases, with 8 bases spanning the gap. Germline V CDR1 and CDR2: SGHNT, YYREEE (reference sequence). CDR3 sequence (DNA): TGTGCCAGCAGCTTGGGCCCCGGAAACACTGAAGCTTTCTTT. As protein: CASSLGPGNTEAFF.

The chain joins TRBV5-4 to TRBJ2-2; 8 nucleotides match TRBD1. J gave up 6 bases and V 6 bases, and 7 bases lay outside the gene matches. This CDR3 spans 14 amino acids. Germline V gene data show CDR1 as SGHNT and CDR2 as YYREEE (reference sequence). DNA of the CDR3: TGTGCCAGCACGGGGGACAGGAGATCCGGGGAGCTGTTTTTT. It yields the protein CASTGDRRSGELFF.

The V gene is TRBV6-1, the J gene TRBJ2-7, with D uncertain. This CDR3 spans 14 amino acids. The germline V gene has CDR1 MNHNS and CDR2 SASEGT. With 0 bases removed from V and 2 bases from J, the gap between germline ends came to 8 bases. The CDR3: CASSEALGPYEQYF. In DNA, the CDR3 is TGTGCCAGCAGTGAAGCGCTAGGGCCCTACGAGCAGTACTTC.

The rearrangement uses TRBV25-1 and TRBJ1-2; 9 nucleotides align to TRBD1. Germline V CDR1 and CDR2: MGHDK, SYGVNS. This CDR3 contains 15 residues. Trimming took 7 bases from V and 4 from J; bases not matched to a gene: 10. Here the CDR3 DNA reads TGTGCCAGCACCTACGCGGGACAGGGTTCCTATGGCTACACCTTC. Encoded protein: CASTYAGQGSYGYTF.